The present entry profiles one TCR beta chain with its context. This specimen comes from a study of blood T cell repertoires in COVID-19. At the level of the study: PBMCs, B-cell-depleted T cells, or T cells provided the cDNA or gDNA that made up the material.

Sequenced by immunoSEQ multiplex PCR; TCRdb stores in-frame clones only, minus some. The sample shows a few hundred thousand clones, about 90% of them seen only once. Individuals drawn from 20 to 25 US areas were about 18 to 90 years old. Categorization into cohorts depended on clinical history that participants reported. This TCR derives from a young woman who had recovered from COVID-19. The sample comprised PBMCs or T cells enriched from blood (not recorded which).

The CDR3 region is CATSRDRYEQYF. The CDR3, as DNA: TGTGCCACCAGCAGAGACCGCTACGAGCAGTACTTC. The chain uses TRBV15 and TRBJ2-7; D is unresolved. This CDR3 comprises 12 residues. Trimming cost V 0 bases and J 3 bases, with 3 bases left between them. CDR1 and CDR2 from the germline V gene are LNHNV and YYDKDF (reference sequence).